The rows below give T cell receptor beta chains drawn from one sample of a study of T cells after yellow fever vaccination. TCRdb re-called the 5' RACE reads through MiXCR, storing one row per CDR3 protein. Among 550,000 or so distinct CDR3 sequences, about 19% were seen once, and the ten largest hold roughly 13%. The starting material was PBMCs, obtained 15 days after the yellow fever booster vaccination. These receptor sequences come from a man under 40 who received the YFV17D yellow fever vaccine. Each CDR3 is given with its conserved first and last residue. A D gene is named only where the DNA matches it firmly. Rows may omit the clone size; those that give it use once, few, many or a size class.

D,length,J,V,size,CDR3,DNA
-,13,TRBJ1-3,TRBV20-1,few,CSAQGRTGNTIYF,TGCAGTGCGCAGGGACGGACTGGAAACACCATATATTTT
TRBD2,15,TRBJ2-1,TRBV7-9,-,CASRQSGTSGNKQFF,TGTGCCAGCAGGCAATCCGGGACTAGCGGGAACAAGCAGTTCTTC
-,15,TRBJ2-2,TRBV7-2,-,CASSLVKGGTGELFF,TGTGCCAGCAGCTTAGTTAAGGGGGGAACCGGGGAGCTGTTTTTT
-,16,TRBJ2-7,TRBV14,few,CASSQDRTGNSYEQYF,TGTGCCAGCAGCCAAGATCGGACGGGGAACTCCTACGAGCAGTACTTC
TRBD1,14,TRBJ2-3,TRBV2,few,CASIPDRVTDTQYF,TGTGCCAGCATTCCGGACAGGGTCACAGATACGCAGTATTTT
-,15,TRBJ2-5,TRBV10-3,-,CAISSGTQGGETQYF,TGTGCCATCAGTTCCGGGACCCAGGGGGGAGAGACCCAGTACTTC
-,13,TRBJ2-3,TRBV18,-,CASSPGTQDTQYF,TGTGCCAGCTCACCGGGGACCCAAGATACGCAGTATTTT
-,14,TRBJ2-5,TRBV5-5,-,CASSQGGLMETQYF,TGTGCCAGCAGCCAAGGGGGTTTAATGGAGACCCAGTACTTC
TRBD1,15,TRBJ2-7,TRBV4-3,-,CASSQTDRDSYEQYF,TGCGCCAGCAGCCAAACGGACAGGGACTCCTACGAGCAGTACTTC
-,15,TRBJ2-5,TRBV30,few,CAWSVLAGPQETQYF,TGTGCCTGGAGTGTACTCGCGGGACCTCAAGAGACCCAGTACTTC
-,12,TRBJ2-7,TRBV10-3,few,CAIGGSPYEQYF,TGTGCCATCGGGGGATCACCCTACGAGCAGTACTTC
-,13,TRBJ2-3,TRBV7-2,-,CASSTVVSDTQYF,TGTGCCAGCAGTACCGTGGTTTCAGATACGCAGTATTTT
-,15,TRBJ2-7,TRBV6-1,few,CASTMGGAGSYEQYF,TGTGCCAGCACCATGGGCGGTGCGGGCTCCTACGAGCAGTACTTC
-,14,TRBJ2-7,TRBV10-3,few,CAISRRDGSYEQYF,TGTGCCATCAGTAGAAGAGACGGCTCCTACGAGCAGTACTTC
TRBD2,16,TRBJ2-1,TRBV6-4,few,CASSDWGTSGYNEQFF,TGTGCCAGCAGTGACTGGGGGACTAGCGGGTACAATGAGCAGTTCTTC
-,13,TRBJ2-2,TRBV7-2,few,CASSLFHTGELFF,TGTGCCAGCAGCTTGTTTCACACCGGGGAGCTGTTTTTT
TRBD2,14,TRBJ2-1,TRBV6-4,-,CASSDSGVAGEQFF,TGTGCCAGCAGTGACTCAGGGGTAGCGGGTGAGCAGTTCTTC
TRBD2,14,TRBJ2-7,TRBV7-2,few,CASSFGGTIYEQYF,TGTGCCAGCAGCTTTGGGGGGACTATCTACGAGCAGTACTTC
-,13,TRBJ2-7,TRBV20-1,-,CSAGAASRYEQYF,TGCAGTGCCGGGGCGGCGAGCCGGTACGAGCAGTACTTC
TRBD2,17,TRBJ2-7,TRBV20-1,few,CSARDKSSGRASDEQYF,TGCAGTGCTAGAGATAAGTCAAGCGGGAGGGCCAGTGACGAGCAGTACTTC
TRBD2,18,TRBJ2-6,TRBV5-1,few,CASSNTSGISSGANVLTF,TGCGCCAGCAGCAATACTAGCGGGATCAGCTCTGGGGCCAACGTCCTGACTTTC
-,13,TRBJ2-3,TRBV20-1,-,CSAREPSTDTQYF,TGCAGTGCTAGAGAACCGAGCACAGATACGCAGTATTTT
TRBD1,14,TRBJ2-7,TRBV5-1,few,CASSFGTGGFEQYF,TGCGCCAGCAGCTTTGGGACAGGGGGTTTCGAGCAGTACTTC
-,15,TRBJ2-4,TRBV5-1,-,CASSPREMIGNIQYF,TGCGCCAGCAGCCCACGGGAGATGATCGGAAACATTCAGTACTTC
-,15,TRBJ1-1,TRBV6-5,few,CASSYGQTMNTEAFF,TGTGCCAGCAGTTATGGACAAACCATGAACACTGAAGCTTTCTTT
-,12,TRBJ1-1,TRBV29-1,once,CSVALFDTEAFF,TGCAGCGTTGCCCTATTTGACACTGAAGCTTTCTTT
TRBD2,17,TRBJ2-5,TRBV6-5,few,CASSYMLAGALGETQYF,TGTGCCAGCAGTTATATGCTAGCGGGAGCCTTAGGGGAGACCCAGTACTTC
-,17,TRBJ2-6,TRBV10-3,-,CAISEGVKGSGANVLTF,TGTGCCATCAGTGAGGGAGTAAAAGGATCTGGGGCCAACGTCCTGACTTTC
-,13,TRBJ2-1,TRBV20-1,few,CSARDWGENEQFF,TGCAGTGCTAGAGACTGGGGTGAAAATGAGCAGTTCTTC
-,15,TRBJ2-3,TRBV5-1,few,CASSLVADPSDTQYF,TGCGCCAGCAGCTTGGTAGCAGATCCTTCAGATACGCAGTATTTT
-,14,TRBJ2-1,TRBV5-1,many,CASRSREIYNEQFF,TGCGCCAGTCGGTCCAGGGAGATCTACAATGAGCAGTTCTTC